The present entry profiles one TCR beta chain with its context. This record comes from a study of blood T cell repertoires in COVID-19. J was trimmed by 2 bases and V by 4 bases; bases with no gene match: 4. CDR3 length equals 13 residues. Looked up from germline, CDR1 is SQVTM and CDR2 is ANQGSEA. Produced via immunoSEQ multiplex PCR; TCRdb's table is partial and in-frame only. The data show 150,000 to 200,000 clones, roughly four fifths seen once. This sequence was found in a man between 35 and 55 years old who had recovered from COVID-19. Sequenced input: PBMCs or T cells enriched from blood (not recorded which). This chain links TRBV29-1 with TRBJ2-5, with TRBD1 matching over 7 bases. CDR3 loop: CSVAGTEQETQYF. CDR3 nucleotides: TGCAGCGTTGCCGGGACAGAACAAGAGACCCAGTACTTC.